This T cell receptor beta chain was recorded in a study of glioma-infiltrating T cells. Study-wide results and caveats: Above-expected tissue-blood divergence occurred in all gliomas, most in low-grade ones.

This clonotype was counted at least ten times. Antigen specificity is unknown. Trimming pared 1 base from V and 2 bases from J, leaving 5 bases between. The CDR3 loop spans 12 amino acids. CDR1 is DFQATT, CDR2 SNEGSKA, per germline (reference sequence). Using RNA template, CDR3s of TCR alpha and beta were amplified with iRepertoire arm-PCR. Input was roughly 100-450 ng of tissue mRNA or PBMC total RNA. TCRdb processed the multiplex PCR reads anew with MiXCR; each CDR3 protein has one entry. This table has 160,000 or so distinct CDR3 sequences, around 40% appearing once. This chain connects TRBV20-1 to TRBJ2-5; D gene uncertain. Specimen: glioma tissue, nonneoplastic brain tissue, or PBMCs (not recorded which). This receptor was obtained from a human donor with low-grade glioma or glioblastoma, undergoing nonglioma brain surgery, or in good health (not recorded which). The CDR3, as DNA: TGCAGTGCTAGAGTCCAGCAAGAGACCCAGTACTTC. Residues: CSARVQQETQYF.